This TCR beta chain was captured by sequencing in a study of blood T cells in healthy people across ages. This clonotype was counted a few times. Antigen unknown. CDR1 and CDR2 from the germline V gene are LGHNA and YNFKEQ. With 1 base removed from V and 3 bases from J, the gap between germline ends came to 9 bases. The CDR3 consists of 14 residues. Study conclusions and caveats: Unsorted PBMC material precluded a definitive naive versus antigen-experienced comparison.

A sample-barcoded 5' primer and a J-beta primer mix were used in a second PCR of roughly 7 to 11 cycles. TCRdb itself ran the 5' RACE reads through MiXCR, one entry per CDR3 protein. The sample lists around 1,500,000 distinct CDR3 sequences, roughly 40% occurring once. Sequencing input: blood. This receptor was identified in a woman aged 18 to 35 in good health. This chain connects TRBV4-2 to TRBJ2-5, with no clear D. DNA of the CDR3: TGTGCCAGCAGCCAAGGAGGCACCAAAGAGACCCAGTACTTC. It specifies CASSQGGTKETQYF.